Each of the 20 T cell receptor beta chains below was sequenced from the same sample in a study of T cell repertoires in cytomegalovirus infection. TCRdb recomputed calls from the reads with MiXCR, one row per CDR3 protein. The table shows about 920,000 distinct CDR3 sequences, with roughly 30% occurring only once. Their antigens are not known. This specimen was cultured CD8+ T cells from PBMCs, taken from culture after CMV antigen stimulation. The receptors derive from a human donor in good health (CMV status not recorded). Some clones in this sample may be carry-over from other donors' samples.

This clonotype was seen a handful of times. The chain uses TRBV12-3 or TRBV12-4 and TRBJ2-2, with TRBD1 matching over 7 bases. Trimming at V came to 6 bases and at J to 5 bases, leaving 9 bases not matched to a gene. The CDR3 contains 15 residues. The DNA of the CDR3 is TGTGCCAGCAGGCCCCCGGGACAGACGACCGGGGAGCTGTTTTTT. Residues: CASRPPGQTTGELFF.

This clonotype was counted a few times. J is TRBJ2-2 and V is TRBV27; D is uncertain. Trimming removed 9 bases at V and 7 bases at J, with 24 bases between. Germline V gene data show CDR1 as MNHEY and CDR2 as SMNVEV (reference sequence). The length of the CDR3 is 16 residues. In nucleotides, the CDR3 is TGTGCCAGTACTCCGACGGCAGCTAATATTGTCGGGGAGCTGTTTTTT. Protein product: CASTPTAANIVGELFF.

The CDR3 is CASSSPRDTHAFF. The CDR3, as DNA: TGTGCCAGCAGTTCACCCCGGGACACCCACGCTTTCTTT. The V and J genes are TRBV7-9 and TRBJ1-1; D perhaps matches TRBD1 (6 bases). The CDR3 contains 13 residues. V lost 6 bases and J 11 bases, leaving 19 bases between the germline ends. Looked up from germline, CDR1 is SEHNR and CDR2 is FQNEAQ (reference sequence). Combining the CDR3 with reference TRBV7-9 and TRBJ1-1 gives the whole variable domain DTGVSQNPRHKITKRGQNVTFRCDPISEHNRLYWYRQTLGQGPEFLTYFQNEAQLEKSRLLSDRFSAERPKGSFSTLEIQRTEQGDSAMYLCASSSPRDTHAFFGQGTRLTVV.

CDR3 region: CASRSDLPGPWGEQYV. The CDR3 nucleotides are TGTGCCAGCAGATCCGATCTCCCGGGCCCTTGGGGCGAGCAGTACGTC. The chain links TRBV6-1 to TRBJ2-7; D is ambiguous. The CDR3 runs 16 residues. Germline V CDR1 and CDR2: MNHNS, SASEGT. V shed 6 bases and J shed 6 bases, with 24 bases lying between them.

Many counts were recorded for this clonotype. The V and J genes are TRBV7-2 and TRBJ2-5, with D unresolved. The CDR3 consists of 14 residues. The germline V gene encodes CDR1 SGHTA and CDR2 FQGNSA. Trimming shortened V by 1 base and J by 2 bases, and 8 bases separated the two germline ends. As DNA, the CDR3 is TGTGCCAGCAGCTTAGACGTAGGGCAAGAGACCCAGTACTTC. It codes for CASSLDVGQETQYF.

The chain couples TRBV12-3 or TRBV12-4 to TRBJ2-5; D is unresolved. V was pared by 3 bases and J by 2 bases, with 10 bases between. The CDR3 covers 14 residues. As DNA, the CDR3 is TGTGCCAGCAGTTTCGATACCAGGCAAGAGACCCAGTACTTC. Translated, it gives CASSFDTRQETQYF.

This chain connects TRBV10-3 to TRBJ2-1; either TRBD1 or TRBD2 may supply D (5 bases each). The germline V gene has CDR1 ENHRY and CDR2 SYGVKD. This CDR3 contains 13 residues. V was clipped by 8 bases and J by 4 bases, with 12 bases between them. The CDR3 DNA follows: TGTGCCATCGCCGGGGCCAGATACAATGAGCAGTTCTTC. Protein sequence: CAIAGARYNEQFF.

This clonotype was seen only a few times. The chain joins TRBV7-2 to TRBJ2-2; 16 nucleotides line up with TRBD2. In germline, CDR1 is SGHTA, CDR2 FQGNSA. Losses at the gene ends were 4 bases for V and 3 bases for J; bases not matched to a gene: 5. This CDR3 region has 18 residues. The CDR3 DNA sequence: TGTGCCAGCAGCTCGGGACTAGCGGGGGGGCGGGACACCGGGGAGCTGTTTTTT. It yields the protein CASSSGLAGGRDTGELFF.

The CDR3 region has the DNA TGTGCCAGTATGGGGGGGGCAGACAATGAGCAGTTCTTC. It codes for CASMGGADNEQFF. The chain has TRBV27 and TRBJ2-1, with D maybe TRBD2 (7 bases). The CDR3 covers 13 residues. V shed 9 bases and J shed 5 bases, with 14 bases lying between them. Per germline, CDR1 MNHEY and CDR2 SMNVEV (reference sequence).

There are a few counts of this clonotype. The V call is TRBV6-2 or TRBV6-3, the J call TRBJ1-2, with D unresolved. V lost 7 bases and J 4 bases, leaving 13 bases between the germline ends. The CDR3 is made up of 13 amino acids. Germline V gene sequence: CDR1 MNHEY, CDR2 SVGEGT. Here the CDR3 reads CASKVRGSYGYTF. DNA for the CDR3: TGTGCCAGCAAGGTTCGGGGAAGCTATGGCTACACCTTC.

The rearrangement uses TRBV12-3 or TRBV12-4 and TRBJ1-6; D perhaps matches TRBD1 (5 bases). Trimming shortened V by 10 bases and J by 12 bases, and 16 bases separated the two germline ends. There are 12 residues in the CDR3. CDR3 nucleotides: TGTGCCACCCTCAGGGCGGGAGTACCCCTCCACTTT. Protein sequence: CATLRAGVPLHF.

As regards this clonotype: The junction shows a germline mismatch at one end, possibly a read error. The rearrangement links TRBV7-9 to TRBJ1-2; 7 bases are shared with TRBD1. CDR1 SEHNR and CDR2 FQNEAQ come from the germline V gene (reference sequence). This CDR3 is built from 17 residues. The CDR3 DNA reads TGTGCCAGCAGCTCCCCCATCGGGGACAGCATAAACTATGGCAACACCTTC. It specifies CASSSPIGDSINYGNTF.

This chain uses TRBV27 with TRBJ2-2, with D perhaps TRBD1 (5 bases). The V end lost 1 base, the J end lost 6 bases, and 15 bases lay between the germline ends. The CDR3 spans 16 residues. Germline V lookup: CDR1 MNHEY, CDR2 SMNVEV (reference sequence). CDR3 in amino acids: CASSLFIISGPGELFF. DNA of the CDR3: TGTGCCAGCAGTTTATTCATAATTTCAGGGCCCGGGGAGCTGTTTTTT.

The rearrangement uses TRBV7-9 and TRBJ2-2; no reliable D call. The CDR3 length is 8 residues. Germline assignment: CDR1 SEHNR and CDR2 FQNEAQ (reference sequence). The V end was cut by 5 bases, the J end by 13 bases, with 2 bases between. CDR3 loop: CASSPLFF. In DNA form, the CDR3 reads TGTGCCAGCAGCCCGCTGTTTTTT.

This chain joins TRBV5-1 and TRBJ1-1; no firm D call. Germline-derived CDR1 and CDR2 are SGHRS and YFSETQ. The CDR3 is 12 residues long. V was trimmed by 5 bases and J by 7 bases, leaving 12 bases between them. The CDR3 loop is CASRLNPNEAFF. Here the CDR3 DNA reads TGCGCCAGCAGACTCAACCCGAATGAAGCTTTCTTT.

The chain combines TRBV28 with TRBJ2-1, with 8 positions matching TRBD1. Germline loops: CDR1 MDHEN, CDR2 SYDVKM. V shed 5 bases, J shed 8 bases, and the junction held 11 bases outside the gene matches. This CDR3 has 15 residues. The CDR3 is CASSPRTGPLDEQFF. Written as DNA, the CDR3 is TGTGCCAGCAGTCCCCGGACAGGGCCCCTGGATGAGCAGTTCTTC. The full variable domain, its missing parts supplied by reference TRBV28 and TRBJ2-1, is DVKVTQSSRYLVKRTGEKVFLECVQDMDHENMFWYRQDPGLGLRLIYFSYDVKMKEKGDIPEGYSVSREKKERFSLILESASTNQTSMYLCASSPRTGPLDEQFFGPGTRLTVL.

The chain has TRBV7-4 and TRBJ2-1; 7 bases are shared with TRBD1. This CDR3 has 15 residues. The J segment lost 9 bases and the V segment lost 4 bases, leaving 12 bases of the junction unmatched. Per the germline V gene, CDR1 is SGHVT and CDR2 is SQSDAQ. In DNA, the CDR3 is TGTGCCAGCAGCTCGGGACAGTTTTATGGCGGTGAGCAGTTCTTC. As protein: CASSSGQFYGGEQFF.

This clonotype showed up just a few times. J is TRBJ1-2 and V is TRBV6-2 or TRBV6-3; TRBD1 aligns across 8 bases. The CDR3 consists of 16 residues. V lost 0 bases and J lost 3; bases outside the gene matches: 6. Germline loops: CDR1 MNHEY, CDR2 SVGEGT. CDR3 region: CASSYSQTGEDYGYTF. In DNA form, the CDR3 reads TGTGCCAGCAGTTACTCCCAGACAGGGGAAGACTATGGCTACACCTTC.

CDR3 region: CASSPMTGNYGYTF. The CDR3 DNA is TGTGCCAGCAGTCCAATGACAGGGAACTATGGCTACACCTTC. The rearrangement links TRBV27 to TRBJ1-2; 7 nucleotides match TRBD1. V lost 5 bases to trimming and J lost 2 bases; unmatched junction nucleotides: 5. The germline gives CDR1 MNHEY, CDR2 SMNVEV (reference sequence). The CDR3 is 14 residues long.

This clonotype was counted between two and nine times. CDR3 in amino acids: CASSISSGGRGVQPQHF. The CDR3, as DNA: TGTGCCAGCAGTATTTCATCCGGGGGCCGCGGGGTACAGCCCCAGCATTTT. This chain connects TRBV12-3 or TRBV12-4 to TRBJ1-5, with D tentatively TRBD1 (6 bases). V lost 5 bases and J lost 7, with 24 bases in between. The CDR3 is 17 amino acids.